The rows below give T cell receptor beta chains drawn from one sample of a study of T cell responses to AZD1222 COVID-19 vaccine. Sequencing used immunoSEQ multiplex PCR; TCRdb keeps in-frame clones, though not all of them. The sample lists some 110,000 clones; roughly 90% were seen once. The sample was peripheral blood, taken on day 0 of AZD1222 vaccination. The receptor source for this set is an adult in good health. Both conserved end residues are part of each CDR3. The order of the fields is J gene, V gene, clone size, D gene, CDR3 protein, CDR3 DNA. The D gene is left open where the match is weak. Not all rows give a size; the values are once, few, many and, for expanded clones, a class.

j_gene: TRBJ1-4
v_gene: TRBV6-5
abundance: -
d_gene: -
CDR3aa: CASSYGGTEKLFF
CDR3nt: TGTGCCAGCAGTTACGGGGGCACTGAAAAACTGTTTTTT

j_gene: TRBJ1-3
v_gene: TRBV15
abundance: -
d_gene: -
CDR3aa: CATSRDTGTGNTIYF
CDR3nt: TGTGCCACCAGCAGAGATACAGGGACTGGAAACACCATATATTTT

j_gene: TRBJ1-5
v_gene: TRBV28
abundance: -
d_gene: -
CDR3aa: CASSGRGNQPQHF
CDR3nt: TGTGCCAGCTCGGGAAGGGGCAATCAGCCCCAGCATTTT

j_gene: TRBJ2-1
v_gene: TRBV5-8
abundance: -
d_gene: TRBD1
CDR3aa: CASRPGQGALYNEQFF
CDR3nt: TGTGCCAGCAGGCCGGGACAGGGGGCGCTCTACAATGAGCAGTTCTTC

j_gene: TRBJ2-5
v_gene: TRBV27
abundance: -
d_gene: -
CDR3aa: CASSLSRGSQETQYF
CDR3nt: TGTGCCAGCAGTTTATCACGGGGCTCTCAAGAGACCCAGTACTTC

j_gene: TRBJ2-1
v_gene: TRBV7-9
abundance: few
d_gene: -
CDR3aa: CASSFGGPVGDEQFF
CDR3nt: TGTGCCAGCAGCTTCGGCGGGCCGGTGGGGGATGAGCAGTTCTTC

j_gene: TRBJ2-6
v_gene: TRBV19
abundance: -
d_gene: -
CDR3aa: CASTGPGAGANVLTF
CDR3nt: TGTGCCAGTACCGGTCCAGGGGCAGGGGCCAACGTCCTGACTTTC

j_gene: TRBJ1-2
v_gene: TRBV2
abundance: -
d_gene: -
CDR3aa: CASSLSTNYGYTF
CDR3nt: TGTGCCAGCAGTTTAAGCACTAACTATGGCTACACCTTC

j_gene: TRBJ1-1
v_gene: TRBV3-1/TRBV3-2
abundance: -
d_gene: -
CDR3aa: CASKNRNLRGNTEAFF
CDR3nt: TGTGCCAGCAAAAATCGCAACTTAAGAGGGAACACTGAAGCTTTCTTT

j_gene: TRBJ2-7
v_gene: TRBV20-1
abundance: few
d_gene: -
CDR3aa: CSASMALGLEQYF
CDR3nt: TGCAGTGCTAGTATGGCTCTAGGGCTCGAGCAGTACTTC

j_gene: TRBJ2-1
v_gene: TRBV7-6
abundance: -
d_gene: -
CDR3aa: CASGVSSYNEQFF
CDR3nt: TGTGCCAGCGGGGTTAGCTCCTACAATGAGCAGTTCTTC

j_gene: TRBJ2-2
v_gene: TRBV7-2
abundance: -
d_gene: -
CDR3aa: CASSSRYTGELFF
CDR3nt: TGTGCCAGCAGCTCCAGATACACCGGGGAGCTGTTTTTT

j_gene: TRBJ1-1
v_gene: TRBV2
abundance: -
d_gene: -
CDR3aa: CASSTTENTEAFF
CDR3nt: TGTGCCAGCAGTACGACAGAGAACACTGAAGCTTTCTTT

j_gene: TRBJ2-7
v_gene: TRBV10-1
abundance: -
d_gene: -
CDR3aa: CASSEGGARYEQYF
CDR3nt: TGCGCCAGCAGTGAAGGAGGGGCAAGGTACGAGCAGTACTTC

j_gene: TRBJ2-1
v_gene: TRBV15
abundance: once
d_gene: TRBD1
CDR3aa: CATKAGTAYNEQFF
CDR3nt: TGTGCCACCAAGGCCGGGACAGCCTACAATGAGCAGTTCTTC

j_gene: TRBJ1-2
v_gene: TRBV12-3/TRBV12-4
abundance: -
d_gene: -
CDR3aa: CASMVNYGYTF
CDR3nt: TGTGCCAGCATGGTTAACTATGGCTACACCTTC

j_gene: TRBJ1-6
v_gene: TRBV27
abundance: -
d_gene: TRBD1
CDR3aa: CASSLPRTGTLRHSPLHF
CDR3nt: TGTGCCAGCAGTTTACCCCGGACAGGGACTCTGAGACATTCACCCCTCCACTTT

j_gene: TRBJ2-3
v_gene: TRBV3-1/TRBV3-2
abundance: few
d_gene: -
CDR3aa: CASSQDSPVGDTQYF
CDR3nt: TGTGCCAGCAGCCAAGATAGCCCGGTCGGAGATACGCAGTATTTT

j_gene: TRBJ2-1
v_gene: TRBV5-1
abundance: -
d_gene: -
CDR3aa: CASSNSGPSYNEQFF
CDR3nt: TGCGCCAGCAGCAATAGCGGACCCTCCTACAATGAGCAGTTCTTC

j_gene: TRBJ1-5
v_gene: TRBV12-2
abundance: -
d_gene: -
CDR3aa: CASRLAGPGGCNQPQHF
CDR3nt: TGTGCAAGTCGCTTAGCGGGGCCAGGGGGGTGCAATCAGCCCCAGCATTTT